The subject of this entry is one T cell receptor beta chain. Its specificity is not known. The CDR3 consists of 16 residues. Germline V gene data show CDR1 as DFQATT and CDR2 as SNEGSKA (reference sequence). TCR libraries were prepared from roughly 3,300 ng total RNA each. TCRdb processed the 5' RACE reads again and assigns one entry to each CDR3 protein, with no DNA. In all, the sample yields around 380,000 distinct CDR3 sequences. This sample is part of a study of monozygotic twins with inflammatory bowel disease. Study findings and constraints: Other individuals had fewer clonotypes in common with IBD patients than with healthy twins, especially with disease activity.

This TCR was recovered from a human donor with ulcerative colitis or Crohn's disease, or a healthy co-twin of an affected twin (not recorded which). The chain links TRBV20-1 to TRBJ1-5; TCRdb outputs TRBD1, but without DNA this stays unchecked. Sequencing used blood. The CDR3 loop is CSVPRVTGGINQPQHF.